This TCR beta chain was found in a study of shared clonotypes between healthy human individuals. The CDR3 totals 17 residues. Assay used: immunoSEQ multiplex PCR; TCRdb lists only in-frame clones, some missing. The sample has approximately 2.5 million clones; approximately 90% are singletons. This clone was detected once. The clonotype comes from a man aged 18 to 30 in good health. J is TRBJ1-5 and V is TRBV21-1; TRBD1 is taken as the D call from the table, unchecked against the DNA. TRBV21-1 is a known pseudogene. Sequencing used naive CD4+ T cells sorted from blood. Subset of the sample: CD45RA+ positively selected. The CDR3 DNA reads as TGTGCCAGCAGCAATGCCCGCCAGTTTAATCTGAATCAGCCCCAGCATTTT. Its translation: CASSNARQFNLNQPQHF.